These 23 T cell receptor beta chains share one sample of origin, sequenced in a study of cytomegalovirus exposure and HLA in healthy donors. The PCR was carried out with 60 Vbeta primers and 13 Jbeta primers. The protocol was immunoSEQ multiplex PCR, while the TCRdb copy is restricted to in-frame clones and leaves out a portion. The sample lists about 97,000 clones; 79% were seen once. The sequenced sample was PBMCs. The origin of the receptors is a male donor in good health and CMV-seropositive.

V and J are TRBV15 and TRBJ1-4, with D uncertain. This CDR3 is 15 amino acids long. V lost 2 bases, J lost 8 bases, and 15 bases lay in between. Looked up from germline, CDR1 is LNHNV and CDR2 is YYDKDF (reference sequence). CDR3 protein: CATSRPEGRGEKLFF. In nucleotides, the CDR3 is TGTGCCACCAGCAGACCTGAGGGCCGGGGAGAAAAACTGTTTTTT.

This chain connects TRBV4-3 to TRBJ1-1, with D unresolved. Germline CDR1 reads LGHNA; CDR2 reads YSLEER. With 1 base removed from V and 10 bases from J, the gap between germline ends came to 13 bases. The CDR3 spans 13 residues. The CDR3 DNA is TGCGCCAGCAGCCAAGGAGGTTCGTTAGGAGCTTTCTTT. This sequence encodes CASSQGGSLGAFF.

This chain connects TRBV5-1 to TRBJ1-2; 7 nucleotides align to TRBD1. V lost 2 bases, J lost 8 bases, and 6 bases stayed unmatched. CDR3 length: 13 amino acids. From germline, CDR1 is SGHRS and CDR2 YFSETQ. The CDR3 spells CASSLQGSEGYTF. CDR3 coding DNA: TGCGCCAGCAGCTTACAGGGGTCGGAGGGCTACACCTTC. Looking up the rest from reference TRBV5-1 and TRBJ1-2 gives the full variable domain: KAGVTQTPRYLIKTRGQQVTLSCSPISGHRSVSWYQQTPGQGLQFLFEYFSETQRNKGNFPGRFSGRQFSNSRSEMNVSTLELGDSALYLCASSLQGSEGYTFGSGTRLTVV.

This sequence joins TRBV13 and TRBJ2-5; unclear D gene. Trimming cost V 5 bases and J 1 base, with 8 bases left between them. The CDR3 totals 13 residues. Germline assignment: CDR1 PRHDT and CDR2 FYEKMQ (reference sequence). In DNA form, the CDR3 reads TGTGCCAGCAGCCCCCTGCGCCAAGAGACCCAGTACTTC. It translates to CASSPLRQETQYF.

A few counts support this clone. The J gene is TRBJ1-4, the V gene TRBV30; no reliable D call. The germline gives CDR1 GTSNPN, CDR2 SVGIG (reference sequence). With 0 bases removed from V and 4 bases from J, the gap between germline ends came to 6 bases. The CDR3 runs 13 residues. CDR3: CAWSVGSNEKLFF. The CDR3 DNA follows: TGTGCCTGGAGTGTGGGCAGTAATGAAAAACTGTTTTTT.

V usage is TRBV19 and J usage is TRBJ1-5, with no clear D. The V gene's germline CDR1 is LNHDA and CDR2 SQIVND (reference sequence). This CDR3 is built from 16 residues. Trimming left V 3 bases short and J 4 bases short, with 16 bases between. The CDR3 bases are TGTGCCAGTAGTATCGGAGGCAGAAGAGGTAATCAGCCCCAGCATTTT. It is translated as CASSIGGRRGNQPQHF.

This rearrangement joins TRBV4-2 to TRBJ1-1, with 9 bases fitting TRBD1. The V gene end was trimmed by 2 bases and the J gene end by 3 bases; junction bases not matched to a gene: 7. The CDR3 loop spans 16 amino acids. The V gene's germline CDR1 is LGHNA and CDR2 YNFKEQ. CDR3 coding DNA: TGTGCCAGCAGCCAATTGAGCGACAGGGGGGACACTGAAGCTTTCTTT. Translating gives CASSQLSDRGDTEAFF.

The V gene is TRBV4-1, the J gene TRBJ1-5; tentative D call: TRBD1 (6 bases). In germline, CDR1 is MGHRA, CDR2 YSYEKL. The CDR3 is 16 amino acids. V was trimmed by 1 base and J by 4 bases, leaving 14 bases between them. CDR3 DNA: TGCGCCAGCAGCCAAGCGTTTCAGGGGATTAATCAGCCCCAGCATTTT. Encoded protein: CASSQAFQGINQPQHF.

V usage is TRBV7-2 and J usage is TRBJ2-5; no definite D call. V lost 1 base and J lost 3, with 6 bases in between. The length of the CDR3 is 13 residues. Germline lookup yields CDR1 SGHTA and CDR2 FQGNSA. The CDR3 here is CASSLDREETQYF. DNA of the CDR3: TGTGCCAGCAGCTTAGACAGAGAAGAGACCCAGTACTTC.

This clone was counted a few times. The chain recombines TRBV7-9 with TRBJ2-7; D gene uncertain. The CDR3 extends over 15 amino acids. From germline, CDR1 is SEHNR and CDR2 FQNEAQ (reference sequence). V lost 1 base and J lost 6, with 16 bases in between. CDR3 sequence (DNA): TGTGCCAGCAGCTTAGAATCCCTGATTGGCTCCGAGCAGTACTTC. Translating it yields CASSLESLIGSEQYF.

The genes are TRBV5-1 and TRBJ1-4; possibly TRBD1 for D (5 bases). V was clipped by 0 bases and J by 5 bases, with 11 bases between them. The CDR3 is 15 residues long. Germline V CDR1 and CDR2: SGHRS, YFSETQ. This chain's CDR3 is CASSLEGRGNEKLFF. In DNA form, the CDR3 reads TGCGCCAGCAGCTTGGAGGGGAGGGGAAATGAAAAACTGTTTTTT.

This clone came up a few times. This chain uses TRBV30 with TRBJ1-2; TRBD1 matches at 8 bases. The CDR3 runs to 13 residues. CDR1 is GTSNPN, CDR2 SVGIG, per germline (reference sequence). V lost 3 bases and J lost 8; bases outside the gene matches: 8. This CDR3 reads CAWSGTGLEGYTF. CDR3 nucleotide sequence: TGTGCCTGGAGCGGGACAGGCCTGGAGGGCTACACCTTC.

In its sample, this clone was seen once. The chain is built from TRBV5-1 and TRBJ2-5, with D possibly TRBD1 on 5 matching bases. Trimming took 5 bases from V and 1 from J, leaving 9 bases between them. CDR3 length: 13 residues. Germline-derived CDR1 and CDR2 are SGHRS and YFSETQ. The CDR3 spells CASSGQVQETQYF. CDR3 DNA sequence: TGCGCCAGCAGTGGACAAGTCCAAGAGACCCAGTACTTC.

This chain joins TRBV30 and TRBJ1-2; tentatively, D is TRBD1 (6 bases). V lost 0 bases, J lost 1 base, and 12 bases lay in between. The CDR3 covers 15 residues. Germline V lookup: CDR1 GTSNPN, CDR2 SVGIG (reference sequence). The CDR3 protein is CAWSVRGKVNYGYTF. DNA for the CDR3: TGTGCCTGGAGTGTAAGGGGGAAGGTTAACTATGGCTACACCTTC. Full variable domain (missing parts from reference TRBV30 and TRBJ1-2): SQTIHQWPATLVQPVGSPLSLECTVEGTSNPNLYWYRQAAGRGLQLLFYSVGIGQISSEVPQNLSASRPQDRQFILSSKKLLLSDSGFYLCAWSVRGKVNYGYTFGSGTRLTVV.

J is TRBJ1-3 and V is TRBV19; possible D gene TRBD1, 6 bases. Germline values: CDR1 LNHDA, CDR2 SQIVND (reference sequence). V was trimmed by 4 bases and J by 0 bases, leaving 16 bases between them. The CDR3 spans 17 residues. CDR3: CASSSGYRALSGNTIYF. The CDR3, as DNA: TGTGCCAGTAGTAGCGGATACAGGGCCCTCTCTGGAAACACCATATATTTT.

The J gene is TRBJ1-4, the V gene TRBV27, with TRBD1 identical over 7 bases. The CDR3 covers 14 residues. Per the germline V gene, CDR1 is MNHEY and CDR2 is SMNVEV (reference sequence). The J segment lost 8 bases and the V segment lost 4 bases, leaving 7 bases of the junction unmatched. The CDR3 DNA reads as TGTGCCAGCAGTTCACACAGGGGAGGAGAAAAACTGTTTTTT. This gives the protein CASSSHRGGEKLFF.

The CDR3 loop reads CASILSRGAYEKLFF. CDR3 coding DNA: TGCGCCAGCATCCTCTCCCGGGGGGCGTATGAAAAACTGTTTTTT. The rearrangement joins TRBV5-1 to TRBJ1-4; tentatively, D is TRBD1 (6 bases). Trimming stripped 6 bases from V and 6 bases from J, with 18 bases between. Germline V CDR1 and CDR2: SGHRS, YFSETQ. CDR3 length: 15 residues. The full variable domain, its missing parts supplied by reference TRBV5-1 and TRBJ1-4, is KAGVTQTPRYLIKTRGQQVTLSCSPISGHRSVSWYQQTPGQGLQFLFEYFSETQRNKGNFPGRFSGRQFSNSRSEMNVSTLELGDSALYLCASILSRGAYEKLFFGSGTQLSVL.

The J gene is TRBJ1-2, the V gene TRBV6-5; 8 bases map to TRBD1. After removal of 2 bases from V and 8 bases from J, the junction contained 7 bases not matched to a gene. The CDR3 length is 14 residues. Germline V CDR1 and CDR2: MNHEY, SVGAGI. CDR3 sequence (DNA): TGTGCCAGCAGTTACAGGGACAGGAGGGGGGGCTACACCTTC. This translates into CASSYRDRRGGYTF.

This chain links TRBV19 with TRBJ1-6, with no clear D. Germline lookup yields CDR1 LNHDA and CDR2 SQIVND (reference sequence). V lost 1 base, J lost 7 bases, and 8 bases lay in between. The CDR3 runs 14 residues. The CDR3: CASSIGIGNSPLHF. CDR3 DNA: TGTGCCAGTAGTATAGGAATCGGGAATTCACCCCTCCACTTT.

The CDR3, as DNA: TGTGCCAGCAGCTTGACCGGTACAGGGGACGTCAATCAGCCCCAGCATTTT. It translates to CASSLTGTGDVNQPQHF. This chain links TRBV5-5 with TRBJ1-5; 7 nucleotides match TRBD1. The length of the CDR3 is 17 residues. Germline loops: CDR1 SGHKS, CDR2 YYEKEE (reference sequence). V was pared by 1 base and J by 3 bases, with 10 bases of the junction left unmatched.

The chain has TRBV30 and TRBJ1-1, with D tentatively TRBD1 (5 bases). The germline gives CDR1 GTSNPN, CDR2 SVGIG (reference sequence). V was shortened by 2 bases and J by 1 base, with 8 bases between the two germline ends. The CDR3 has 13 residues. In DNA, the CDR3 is TGTGCCTGGAGTATACAGGAGAACACTGAAGCTTTCTTT. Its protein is CAWSIQENTEAFF.

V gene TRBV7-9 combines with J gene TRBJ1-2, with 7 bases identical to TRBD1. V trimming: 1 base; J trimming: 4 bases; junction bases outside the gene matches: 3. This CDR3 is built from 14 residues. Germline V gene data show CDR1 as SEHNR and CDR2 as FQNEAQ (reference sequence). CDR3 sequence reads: CASSLDQGVYGYTF. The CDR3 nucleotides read TGTGCCAGCAGCTTAGATCAGGGGGTCTATGGCTACACCTTC.

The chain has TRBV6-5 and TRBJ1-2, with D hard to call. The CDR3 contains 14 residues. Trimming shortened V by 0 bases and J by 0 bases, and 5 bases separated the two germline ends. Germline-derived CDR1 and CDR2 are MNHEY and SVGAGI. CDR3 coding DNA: TGTGCCAGCAGTTACTCGAGAGCTAACTATGGCTACACCTTC. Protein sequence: CASSYSRANYGYTF.